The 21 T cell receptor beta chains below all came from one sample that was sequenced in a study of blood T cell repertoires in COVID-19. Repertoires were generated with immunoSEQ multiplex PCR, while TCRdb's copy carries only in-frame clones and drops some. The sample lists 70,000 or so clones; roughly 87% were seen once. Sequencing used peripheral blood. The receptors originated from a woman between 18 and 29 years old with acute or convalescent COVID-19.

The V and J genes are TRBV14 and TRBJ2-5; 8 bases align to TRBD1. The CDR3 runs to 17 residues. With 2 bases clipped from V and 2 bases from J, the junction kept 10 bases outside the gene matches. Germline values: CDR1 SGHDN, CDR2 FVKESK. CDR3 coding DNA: TGTGCCAGCAGCCAATCCCGGGACAGGTCTGGACAAGAGACCCAGTACTTC. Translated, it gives CASSQSRDRSGQETQYF. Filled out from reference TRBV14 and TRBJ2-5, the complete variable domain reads EAGVTQFPSHSVIEKGQTVTLRCDPISGHDNLYWYRRVMGKEIKFLLHFVKESKQDESGMPNNRFLAERTGGTYSTLKVQPAELEDSGVYFCASSQSRDRSGQETQYFGPGTRLLVL.

The CDR3 reads CASSVHRVSYNEQFF. The CDR3 DNA is TGTGCCAGCAGTGTTCACAGGGTTTCCTACAATGAGCAGTTCTTC. V and J are TRBV2 and TRBJ2-1; D is perhaps TRBD1 (6 bases). Germline lookup yields CDR1 SNHLY and CDR2 FYNNEI. This CDR3 has 15 amino acids. Trimming cost V 4 bases and J 1 base, with 11 bases left between them.

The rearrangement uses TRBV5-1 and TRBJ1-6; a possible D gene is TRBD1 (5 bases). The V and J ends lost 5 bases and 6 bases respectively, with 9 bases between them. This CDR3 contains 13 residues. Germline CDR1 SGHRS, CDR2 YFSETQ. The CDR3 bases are TGCGCCAGCAGACCCGACAGTAATTCACCCCTCCACTTT. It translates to CASRPDSNSPLHF.

The DNA for the CDR3 is TGTGCCAGCAGGAGTCAACTAGCGGGAGTGTCTGGCGAGCAGTACTTC. Its translation is CASRSQLAGVSGEQYF. The chain couples TRBV6-6 to TRBJ2-7, with 11 bases matching TRBD2. After removal of 6 bases from V and 6 bases from J, the junction contained 13 bases not matched to a gene. CDR3 length: 16 residues. The germline CDR1 and CDR2 sequences are MNHNY and SVGAGI (reference sequence).

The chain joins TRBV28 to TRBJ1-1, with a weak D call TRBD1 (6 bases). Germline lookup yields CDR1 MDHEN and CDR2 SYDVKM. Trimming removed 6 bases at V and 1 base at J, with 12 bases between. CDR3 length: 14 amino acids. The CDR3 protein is CASRGQIGNTEAFF. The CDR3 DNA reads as TGTGCCAGCAGAGGACAGATCGGGAACACTGAAGCTTTCTTT.

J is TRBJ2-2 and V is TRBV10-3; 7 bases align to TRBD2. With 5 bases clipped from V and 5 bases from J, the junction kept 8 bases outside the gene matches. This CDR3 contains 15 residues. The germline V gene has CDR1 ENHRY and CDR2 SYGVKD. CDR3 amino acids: CAISKRDVPTGELFF. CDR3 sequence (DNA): TGTGCCATCAGTAAGCGGGACGTTCCGACCGGGGAGCTGTTTTTT.

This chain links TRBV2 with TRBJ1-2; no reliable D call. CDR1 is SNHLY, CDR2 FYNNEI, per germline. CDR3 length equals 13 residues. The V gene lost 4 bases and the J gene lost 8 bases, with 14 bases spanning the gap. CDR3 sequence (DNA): TGTGCCAGCAGTGGACGGTACGCGGGGGGCTACACCTTC. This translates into CASSGRYAGGYTF.

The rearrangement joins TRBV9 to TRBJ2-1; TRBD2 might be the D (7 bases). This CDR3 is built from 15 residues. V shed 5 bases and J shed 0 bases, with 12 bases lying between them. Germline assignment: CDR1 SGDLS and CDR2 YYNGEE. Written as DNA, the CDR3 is TGTGCCAGCAGGGGAGCGGGACACTCCTACAATGAGCAGTTCTTC. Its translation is CASRGAGHSYNEQFF.

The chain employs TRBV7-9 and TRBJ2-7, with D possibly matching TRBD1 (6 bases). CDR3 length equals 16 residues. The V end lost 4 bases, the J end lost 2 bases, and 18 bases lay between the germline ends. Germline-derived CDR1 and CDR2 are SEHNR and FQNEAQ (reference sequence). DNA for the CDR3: TGTGCCAGCAGCTCGTCGTCCGGGACACAAACCTACGAGCAGTACTTC. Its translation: CASSSSSGTQTYEQYF.

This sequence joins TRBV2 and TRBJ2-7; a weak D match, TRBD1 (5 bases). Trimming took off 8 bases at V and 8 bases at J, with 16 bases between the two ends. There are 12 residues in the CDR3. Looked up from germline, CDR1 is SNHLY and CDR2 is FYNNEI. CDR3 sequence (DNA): TGTGCCAGCTCTCGCAGGGCCGACAAGCAGTACTTC. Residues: CASSRRADKQYF.

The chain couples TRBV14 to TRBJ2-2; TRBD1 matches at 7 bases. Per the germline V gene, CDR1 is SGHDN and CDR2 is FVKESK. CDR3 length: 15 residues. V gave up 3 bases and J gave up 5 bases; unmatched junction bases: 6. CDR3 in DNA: TGTGCCAGCAGCCACCCAGGGGGTGTGACCGGGGAGCTGTTTTTT. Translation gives CASSHPGGVTGELFF. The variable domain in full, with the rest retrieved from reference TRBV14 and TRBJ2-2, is EAGVTQFPSHSVIEKGQTVTLRCDPISGHDNLYWYRRVMGKEIKFLLHFVKESKQDESGMPNNRFLAERTGGTYSTLKVQPAELEDSGVYFCASSHPGGVTGELFFGEGSRLTVL.

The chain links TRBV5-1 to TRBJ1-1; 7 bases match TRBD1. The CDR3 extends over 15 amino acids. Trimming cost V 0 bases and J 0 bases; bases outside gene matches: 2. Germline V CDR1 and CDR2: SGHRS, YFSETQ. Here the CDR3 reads CASSLGTGLNTEAFF. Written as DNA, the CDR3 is TGCGCCAGCAGCTTGGGGACAGGTTTGAACACTGAAGCTTTCTTT.

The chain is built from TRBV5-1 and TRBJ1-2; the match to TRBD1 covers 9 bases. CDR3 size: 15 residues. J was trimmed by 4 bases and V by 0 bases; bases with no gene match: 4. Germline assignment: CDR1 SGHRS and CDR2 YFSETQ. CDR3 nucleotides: TGCGCCAGCAGCTTGGACCCGACAGGGGGCTATGGCTACACCTTC. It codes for CASSLDPTGGYGYTF. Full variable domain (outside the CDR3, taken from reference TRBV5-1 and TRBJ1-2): KAGVTQTPRYLIKTRGQQVTLSCSPISGHRSVSWYQQTPGQGLQFLFEYFSETQRNKGNFPGRFSGRQFSNSRSEMNVSTLELGDSALYLCASSLDPTGGYGYTFGSGTRLTVV.

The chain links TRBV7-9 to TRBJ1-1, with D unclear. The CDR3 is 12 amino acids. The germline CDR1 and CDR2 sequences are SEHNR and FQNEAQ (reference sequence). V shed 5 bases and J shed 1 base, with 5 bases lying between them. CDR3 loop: CASSRENTEAFF. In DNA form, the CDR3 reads TGTGCCAGCAGCCGAGAGAACACTGAAGCTTTCTTT.

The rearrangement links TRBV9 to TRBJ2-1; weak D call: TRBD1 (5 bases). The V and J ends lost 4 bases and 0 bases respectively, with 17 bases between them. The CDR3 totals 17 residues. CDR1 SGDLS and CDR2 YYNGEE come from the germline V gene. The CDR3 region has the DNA TGTGCCAGCAGCCTAAGGGGCGATCTCAACTCCTACAATGAGCAGTTCTTC. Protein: CASSLRGDLNSYNEQFF.

CDR3 region: CASSLPGGTSETQYF. In DNA form, the CDR3 reads TGTGCCAGCAGCTTACCGGGAGGAACTTCGGAGACCCAGTACTTC. The gene calls are TRBV7-2 and TRBJ2-5, with 7 positions matching TRBD2. V lost 2 bases to trimming and J lost 5 bases; unmatched junction nucleotides: 8. The length of the CDR3 is 15 residues. The germline V gene encodes CDR1 SGHTA and CDR2 FQGNSA.

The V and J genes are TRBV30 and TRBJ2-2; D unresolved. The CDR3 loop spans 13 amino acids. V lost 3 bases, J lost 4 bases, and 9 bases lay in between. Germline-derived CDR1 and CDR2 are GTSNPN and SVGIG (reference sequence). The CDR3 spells CAWSRLVTGELFF. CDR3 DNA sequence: TGTGCCTGGAGCCGTTTAGTCACCGGGGAGCTGTTTTTT. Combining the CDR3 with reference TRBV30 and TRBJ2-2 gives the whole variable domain SQTIHQWPATLVQPVGSPLSLECTVEGTSNPNLYWYRQAAGRGLQLLFYSVGIGQISSEVPQNLSASRPQDRQFILSSKKLLLSDSGFYLCAWSRLVTGELFFGEGSRLTVL.

The CDR3: CASSRAGQNTEAFF. CDR3 in DNA: TGTGCCAGCTCCAGGGCAGGGCAGAACACTGAAGCTTTCTTT. The rearrangement uses TRBV5-6 and TRBJ1-1, with a weak D call TRBD1 (5 bases). In germline, CDR1 is SGHDT, CDR2 YYEEEE. The CDR3 extends over 14 amino acids. Deletions cut 7 bases from V and 1 base from J, with 14 bases between.

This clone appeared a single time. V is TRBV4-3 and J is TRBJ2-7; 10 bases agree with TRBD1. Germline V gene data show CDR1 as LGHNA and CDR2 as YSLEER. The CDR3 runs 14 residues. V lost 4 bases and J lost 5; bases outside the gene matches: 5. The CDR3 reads CASSLDRGLNEQYF. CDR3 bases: TGCGCCAGCAGCCTCGACAGGGGGCTCAACGAGCAGTACTTC.

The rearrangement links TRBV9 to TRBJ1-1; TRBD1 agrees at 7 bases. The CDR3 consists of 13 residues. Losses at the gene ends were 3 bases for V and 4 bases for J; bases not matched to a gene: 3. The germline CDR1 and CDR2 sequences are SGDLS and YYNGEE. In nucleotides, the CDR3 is TGTGCCAGCAGCGCCCCAGGGGGCACTGAAGCTTTCTTT. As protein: CASSAPGGTEAFF.

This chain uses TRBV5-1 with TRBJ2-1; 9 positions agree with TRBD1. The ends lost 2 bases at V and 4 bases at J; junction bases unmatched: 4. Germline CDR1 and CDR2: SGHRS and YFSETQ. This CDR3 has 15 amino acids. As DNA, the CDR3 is TGCGCCAGCAGCTTCGGGACAGGGAATTACAATGAGCAGTTCTTC. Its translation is CASSFGTGNYNEQFF.